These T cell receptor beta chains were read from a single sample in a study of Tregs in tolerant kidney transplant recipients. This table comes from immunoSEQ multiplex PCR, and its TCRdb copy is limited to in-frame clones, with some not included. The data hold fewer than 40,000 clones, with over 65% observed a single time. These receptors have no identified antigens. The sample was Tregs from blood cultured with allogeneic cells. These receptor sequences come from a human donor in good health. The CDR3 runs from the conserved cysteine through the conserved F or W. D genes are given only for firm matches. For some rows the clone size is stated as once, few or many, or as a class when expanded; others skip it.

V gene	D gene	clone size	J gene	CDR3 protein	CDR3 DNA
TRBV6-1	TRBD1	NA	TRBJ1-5	CASRGDRGLNQPQHF	TGTGCCAGCAGGGGGGACAGGGGATTGAATCAGCCCCAGCATTTT
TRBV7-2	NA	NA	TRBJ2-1	CASSLDGGRYNEQFF	TGTGCCAGCAGCTTAGACGGGGGACGCTACAATGAGCAGTTCTTC
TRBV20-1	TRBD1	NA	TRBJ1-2	CSAQGAYGYTF	TGCAGTGCACAGGGGGCCTATGGCTATACCTTC
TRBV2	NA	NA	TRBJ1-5	CASRGPMVGQPQHF	TGTGCCAGCAGGGGCCCTATGGTGGGTCAGCCCCAGCATTTT
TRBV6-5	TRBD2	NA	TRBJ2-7	CASSYVAGYEQYF	TGTGCCAGCAGTTACGTAGCGGGCTACGAGCAGTACTTC
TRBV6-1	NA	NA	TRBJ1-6	CASSETTANNSPLHF	TGTGCCAGCAGTGAAACGACGGCTAATAATTCACCCCTCCACTTT
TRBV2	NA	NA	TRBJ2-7	CASGSFGGYYEQYF	TGTGCCAGCGGCAGCTTTGGGGGGTACTACGAGCAGTACTTC
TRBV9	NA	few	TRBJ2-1	CASSVGRASGGNEQFF	TGTGCCAGCAGTGTCGGGCGGGCCTCCGGAGGAAATGAGCAGTTCTTC
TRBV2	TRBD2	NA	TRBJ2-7	CASSAQAGVSGEQYF	TGTGCCAGCAGTGCCCAAGCGGGGGTTTCGGGGGAGCAGTACTTC
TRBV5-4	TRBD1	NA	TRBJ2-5	CASRKDRGQETQYF	TGTGCCAGCAGAAAAGACAGGGGACAAGAGACCCAGTACTTC
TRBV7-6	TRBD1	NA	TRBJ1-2	CASSLGPTGAPNYGYTF	TGTGCCAGCAGCTTGGGTCCAACAGGGGCCCCTAACTATGGCTACACCTTC
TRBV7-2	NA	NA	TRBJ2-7	CASSLASVVGEQYF	TGTGCCAGCAGCTTAGCGTCGGTAGTAGGCGAGCAGTACTTC
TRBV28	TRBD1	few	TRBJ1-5	CASSGQGYQPQHF	TGTGCCAGCAGCGGACAGGGGTATCAGCCCCAGCATTTT
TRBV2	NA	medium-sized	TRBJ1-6	CASSAQIDRIYSPLHF	TGTGCCAGCAGTGCTCAAATCGACAGGATCTATTCACCCCTCCACTTT
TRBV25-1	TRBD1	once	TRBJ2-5	CASSLGQQETQYF	TGTGCCAGCAGTCTGGGACAGCAAGAGACCCAGTACTTC
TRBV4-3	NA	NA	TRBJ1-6	CASSQAAKRSPLHF	TGCGCCAGCAGCCAAGCCGCAAAACGGTCACCCCTCCACTTT
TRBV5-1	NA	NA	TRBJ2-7	CASSFREAGEQYF	TGCGCCAGCAGCTTCCGGGAAGCTGGCGAGCAGTACTTC
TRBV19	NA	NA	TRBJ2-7	CASSITGQGLYEQYF	TGTGCCAGTAGTATAACTGGGCAGGGCCTCTACGAGCAGTACTTC
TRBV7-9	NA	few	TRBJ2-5	CASSYGRRIGETQYF	TGTGCCAGCAGCTACGGGCGGAGGATCGGAGAGACCCAGTACTTC
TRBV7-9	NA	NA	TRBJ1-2	CASSLSARVAGYTF	TGTGCCAGCAGCTTATCCGCCAGGGTGGCTGGCTACACCTTC
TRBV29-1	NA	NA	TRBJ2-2	CSVALDRPTGELFF	TGCAGCGTTGCCCTAGACAGGCCCACCGGGGAGCTGTTTTTT
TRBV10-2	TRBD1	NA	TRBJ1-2	CASSGGGGYGYTF	TGCGCCAGCAGTGGAGGGGGCGGCTATGGCTACACCTTC
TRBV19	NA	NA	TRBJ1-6	CASSIPSPGAGDSPLHF	TGTGCCAGTAGTATCCCCTCCCCCGGGGCTGGGGATTCACCCCTCCACTTT
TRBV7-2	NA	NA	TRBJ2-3	CASSFYGATTDTQYF	TGTGCCAGCAGCTTTTATGGGGCCACCACAGATACGCAGTATTTT
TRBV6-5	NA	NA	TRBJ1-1	CASSYSIPSTEAFF	TGTGCCAGCAGTTACTCGATCCCGAGCACTGAAGCTTTCTTT
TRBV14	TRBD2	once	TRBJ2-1	CASSTLGLAGNREQFF	TGTGCCAGCAGTACCCTAGGACTAGCGGGAAACAGAGAGCAGTTCTTC
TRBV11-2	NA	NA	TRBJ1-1	CASSWTANTEAFF	TGTGCCAGCAGCTGGACAGCCAACACTGAAGCTTTCTTT
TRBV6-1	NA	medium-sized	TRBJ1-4	CASSEVKKLFF	TGTGCCAGCAGTGAGGTAAAAAAACTGTTTTTT
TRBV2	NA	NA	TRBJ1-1	CASRTQNTEAFF	TGTGCCAGTCGGACACAGAACACTGAAGCTTTCTTT
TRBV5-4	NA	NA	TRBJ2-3	CASSLRGPRGLDTQYF	TGTGCCAGCAGCTTGAGGGGCCCGAGGGGCTTGGATACGCAGTATTTT
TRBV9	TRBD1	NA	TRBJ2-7	CASSPRTGIIYEQYF	TGTGCCAGCAGCCCCCGGACAGGGATAATATACGAGCAGTACTTC
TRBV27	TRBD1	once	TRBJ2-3	CASSLSGTGVPSQHTQYF	TGTGCCAGCAGTTTATCAGGGACAGGGGTTCCTTCACAACATACGCAGTATTTT